The 10 T cell receptor beta chains below were found in one sample sequenced in a study of control samples from healthy donors and cancer patients. Produced via immunoSEQ multiplex PCR; TCRdb's table is partial and in-frame only. The top ten clones hold 4% to 5.5% of a sample with roughly 140,000 clones, roughly 90% of them seen once. Specimen: blood. The receptors were gathered from a man under 40 in good health.

The rearrangement links TRBV7-2 to TRBJ1-2, with D hard to call. CDR3 length: 14 residues. V was shortened by 5 bases and J by 4 bases, with 14 bases between the two germline ends. Germline V gene data show CDR1 as SGHTA and CDR2 as FQGNSA. The CDR3 reads CASSPTDPRYGYTF. The CDR3 DNA is TGTGCCAGCAGCCCCACCGACCCGCGCTATGGCTACACCTTC.

This chain uses TRBV5-4 with TRBJ1-5; possibly TRBD1 for D (6 bases). CDR3 length: 18 residues. The V gene's germline CDR1 is SGHNT and CDR2 YYREEE (reference sequence). V gave up 0 bases and J gave up 0 bases, with 16 bases separating them. CDR3 sequence (DNA): TGTGCCAGCAGCTTGGGCATCCGGACAGTTCCTAGCAATCAGCCCCAGCATTTT. It is translated as CASSLGIRTVPSNQPQHF.

The chain recombines TRBV6-4 with TRBJ2-3; TRBD1 might be the D (5 bases). The V end lost 2 bases, the J end lost 4 bases, and 10 bases lay between the germline ends. Germline V CDR1 and CDR2: MRHNA, SNTAGT. The CDR3 runs to 14 residues. For the CDR3, the DNA is TGTGCCAGCAGTGACCTCCAGGGATCAGATACGCAGTATTTT. As protein: CASSDLQGSDTQYF.

The CDR3 DNA is TGTGCCAGCAGCTCAAGGGGTACGTTCACAGATACGCAGTATTTT. It specifies CASSSRGTFTDTQYF. This chain connects TRBV11-3 to TRBJ2-3; D is perhaps TRBD1 (5 bases). The CDR3 length is 15 residues. The germline V gene has CDR1 SGHNT and CDR2 YENEEA. V was pared by 4 bases and J by 2 bases, with 13 bases between. The full variable domain, its missing parts supplied by reference TRBV11-3 and TRBJ2-3, is EAGVVQSPRYKIIEKKQPVAFWCNPISGHNTLYWYLQNLGQGPELLIRYENEEAVDDSQLPKDRFSAERLKGVDSTLKIQPAELGDSAVYLCASSSRGTFTDTQYFGPGTRLTVL.

The rearrangement uses TRBV4-1 and TRBJ1-5, with 8 bases identical to TRBD1. V shed 4 bases and J 4 bases; nucleotides not matched to a gene: 6. This CDR3 is 15 amino acids long. From germline, CDR1 is MGHRA and CDR2 YSYEKL. The CDR3: CASSLATGANQPQHF. CDR3 in DNA: TGCGCCAGCAGCCTCGCGACAGGGGCGAATCAGCCCCAGCATTTT.

This rearrangement joins TRBV7-3 to TRBJ1-1; 8 nucleotides match TRBD1. The CDR3 is 15 amino acids. V trimming: 4 bases; J trimming: 1 base; junction bases outside the gene matches: 5. CDR1 is SGHTA and CDR2 is FQGTGA in the germline V gene. In DNA form, the CDR3 reads TGTGCCAGCAGCTCCCAGGGACAGGCGAACACTGAAGCTTTCTTT. It specifies CASSSQGQANTEAFF.

Turning to this clone: This CDR3 is also generated by other DNA sequences in the sample. The rearrangement uses TRBV19 and TRBJ1-1; 7 bases align to TRBD1. The germline gives CDR1 LNHDA, CDR2 SQIVND (reference sequence). J was trimmed by 1 base and V by 6 bases; bases with no gene match: 8. The CDR3 has 15 amino acids. The CDR3 coding sequence is TGTGCCAGTAGCATCTCGGGACAGCGGAACACTGAAGCTTTCTTT. Residues: CASSISGQRNTEAFF.

The V gene is TRBV19, the J gene TRBJ2-3; D call uncertain. The CDR3 has 15 residues. Germline V gene sequence: CDR1 LNHDA, CDR2 SQIVND (reference sequence). Trimming stripped 3 bases from V and 2 bases from J, with 12 bases between. CDR3 nucleotides: TGTGCCAGTAGTATTTCTTCAGAAAACACAGATACGCAGTATTTT. It specifies CASSISSENTDTQYF.

The rearrangement uses TRBV7-2 and TRBJ2-7, with 9 bases identical to TRBD2. CDR3 length equals 17 residues. CDR1 is SGHTA and CDR2 is FQGNSA in the germline V gene. Trimming cost V 5 bases and J 0 bases; bases outside gene matches: 11. CDR3 residues: CASSPITLAGTSYEQYF. As DNA, the CDR3 is TGTGCCAGCAGCCCTATCACGCTAGCGGGAACCTCCTACGAGCAGTACTTC.

This chain uses TRBV18 with TRBJ1-4; D is unresolved. The CDR3 length is 12 residues. The ends were cut back, 3 bases at V and 6 bases at J, with 5 bases in the middle. From germline, CDR1 is KGHSH and CDR2 LQKENI. The CDR3 protein is CASSPLDEKLFF. The CDR3 region has the DNA TGTGCCAGCTCACCGTTGGATGAAAAACTGTTTTTT.